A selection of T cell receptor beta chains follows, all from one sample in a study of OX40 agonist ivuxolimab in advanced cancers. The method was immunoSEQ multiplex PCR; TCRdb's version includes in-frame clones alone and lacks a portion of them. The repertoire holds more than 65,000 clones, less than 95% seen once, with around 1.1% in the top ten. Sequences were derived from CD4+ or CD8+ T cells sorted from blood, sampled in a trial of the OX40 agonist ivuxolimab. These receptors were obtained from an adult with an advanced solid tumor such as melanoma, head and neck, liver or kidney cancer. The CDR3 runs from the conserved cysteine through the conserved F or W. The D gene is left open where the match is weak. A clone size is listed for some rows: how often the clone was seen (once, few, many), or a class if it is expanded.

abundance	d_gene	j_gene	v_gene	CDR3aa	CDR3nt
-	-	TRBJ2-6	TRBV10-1	CASSKDSGANVLTF	TGCGCCAGCAGTAAGGACTCTGGGGCCAACGTCCTGACTTTC
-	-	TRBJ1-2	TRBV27	CASSSNPSAVGGGYTF	TGTGCCAGCAGTTCAAACCCCTCCGCGGTAGGGGGAGGCTACACCTTC
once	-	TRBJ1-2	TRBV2	CASRTDYYGYTF	TGTGCCAGCCGTACAGATTACTATGGCTACACCTTC
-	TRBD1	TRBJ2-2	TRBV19	CASSTQGQLITGELFF	TGTGCCAGTAGTACCCAGGGACAGTTAATCACCGGGGAGCTGTTTTTT
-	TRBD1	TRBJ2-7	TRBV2	CASSGQGGGEQYF	TGTGCCAGCAGTGGACAGGGGGGAGGGGAGCAGTACTTC
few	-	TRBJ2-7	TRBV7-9	CASSLVGRGTYEQYF	TGTGCCAGCAGCTTAGTAGGGAGGGGGACCTACGAGCAGTACTTC
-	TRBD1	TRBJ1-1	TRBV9	CASSPHRGQGGAFF	TGTGCCAGCAGCCCCCATCGCGGACAGGGAGGCGCTTTCTTT
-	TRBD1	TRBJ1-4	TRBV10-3	CAISDRGATNEKLFF	TGTGCCATCAGTGACAGGGGGGCAACTAATGAAAAACTGTTTTTT
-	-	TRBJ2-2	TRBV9	CASSVGGRGTGELFF	TGTGCCAGCAGCGTGGGCGGCCGTGGGACCGGGGAGCTGTTTTTT
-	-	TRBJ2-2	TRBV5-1	CASLGAGTLNTGELFF	TGCGCCAGCCTGGGGGCCGGGACTCTCAACACCGGGGAGCTGTTTTTT
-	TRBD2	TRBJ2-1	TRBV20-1	CSTRGVYEQFF	TGCAGCACACGGGGGGTGTATGAGCAGTTCTTC
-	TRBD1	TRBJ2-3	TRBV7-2	CASSANPGTGTDTQYF	TGTGCCAGCAGCGCAAACCCCGGGACAGGCACAGATACGCAGTATTTT
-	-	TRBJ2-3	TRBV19	CASSISGAGTDTQYF	TGTGCCAGTAGTATCTCGGGGGCCGGCACAGATACGCAGTATTTT
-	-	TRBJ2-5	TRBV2	CASNGGQFQETQYF	TGTGCCAGCAACGGGGGACAGTTCCAAGAGACCCAGTACTTC
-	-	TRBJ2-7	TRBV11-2	CASSLNRGARVPYEQYF	TGTGCCAGCAGCTTAAATCGAGGAGCCAGGGTTCCCTACGAGCAGTACTTC
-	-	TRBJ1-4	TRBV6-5	CASSRRGNNEKLFF	TGTGCCAGCAGTCGGAGGGGAAATAATGAAAAACTGTTTTTT
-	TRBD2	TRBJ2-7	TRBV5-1	CASSLAGGGVREQYF	TGCGCCAGCAGCTTGGCTGGCGGGGGGGTGAGGGAGCAGTACTTC
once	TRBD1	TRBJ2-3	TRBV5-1	CASSATGVRTDTQYF	TGCGCCAGCAGCGCGACAGGGGTACGCACAGATACGCAGTATTTT